These 22 T cell receptor beta chains share one sample of origin, sequenced in a study of blood T cell repertoires in COVID-19. This table comes from immunoSEQ multiplex PCR, and its TCRdb copy is limited to in-frame clones, with some not included. The repertoire holds approximately 90,000 clones, with approximately 79% as singletons. Sequenced material: peripheral blood. The source is a woman at least 80 years old with acute or convalescent COVID-19.

CDR3 loop: CASKETGGFSYEQYF. In DNA form, the CDR3 reads TGTGCCAGCAAAGAGACGGGGGGGTTCTCCTACGAGCAGTACTTC. The J gene is TRBJ2-7, the V gene TRBV2; 8 bases match TRBD2. The CDR3 consists of 15 residues. J gave up 0 bases and V 7 bases, and 8 bases lay outside the gene matches. CDR1 and CDR2 (germline): SNHLY, FYNNEI.

This chain uses TRBV6-5 with TRBJ1-4; 9 positions agree with TRBD1. Germline V gives CDR1 MNHEY, CDR2 SVGAGI. V shed 0 bases and J 6 bases; nucleotides not matched to a gene: 5. The CDR3 covers 16 residues. CDR3 protein: CASSYSGTGTDEKLFF. CDR3 DNA sequence: TGTGCCAGCAGTTACTCCGGGACAGGGACGGATGAAAAACTGTTTTTT.

This clone was observed a handful of times. J is TRBJ1-2 and V is TRBV6-2 or TRBV6-3, with 8 bases lining up with TRBD1. V was clipped by 2 bases and J by 4 bases; unmatched bases: 3. The CDR3 spans 14 residues. The germline CDR1 and CDR2 sequences are MNHEY and SVGEGT. CDR3 coding DNA: TGTGCCAGCAGTTACAGACAGGGGTCCTATGGCTACACCTTC. Protein: CASSYRQGSYGYTF.

This sequence joins TRBV14 and TRBJ1-2; 8 nucleotides line up with TRBD1. Germline lookup yields CDR1 SGHDN and CDR2 FVKESK. The CDR3 is made up of 14 amino acids. The junction had 4 bases not matched to a gene; V was cut back by 3 bases and J by 4 bases. The CDR3 is CASSQGGTGYGYTF. For the CDR3, the DNA is TGTGCCAGCAGCCAGGGGGGGACAGGCTATGGCTACACCTTC.

This clone has just a few counts. The chain is built from TRBV13 and TRBJ2-1; a weak D match, TRBD2 (7 bases). The germline gives CDR1 PRHDT, CDR2 FYEKMQ (reference sequence). The V end lost 6 bases, the J end lost 10 bases, and 13 bases lay between the germline ends. The CDR3 has 12 amino acids. The DNA for the CDR3 is TGTGCCAGCAGGGGAGGGGGGCCAGAGCAGTTCTTC. Translation: CASRGGGPEQFF.

The chain joins TRBV6-5 to TRBJ1-5; D gene uncertain. CDR1 is MNHEY and CDR2 is SVGAGI in the germline V gene. V dropped 0 bases and J dropped 2 bases, with 8 bases sitting between them. The CDR3 runs to 15 residues. CDR3 DNA sequence: TGTGCCAGCAGTTACTCGCCGGCGGGCAATCAGCCCCAGCATTTT. This codes for CASSYSPAGNQPQHF.

This clone occurred a few times. The chain has TRBV30 and TRBJ1-4; D call uncertain. V lost 3 bases, J lost 4 bases, and 12 bases lay in between. This CDR3 is built from 14 residues. Per germline, CDR1 GTSNPN and CDR2 SVGIG (reference sequence). The CDR3 DNA sequence: TGTGCCTGGAGCAAAGGAGCTAATAATGAAAAACTGTTTTTT. Translating gives CAWSKGANNEKLFF.

The CDR3: CASSSGPNSPLHF. Written as DNA, the CDR3 is TGTGCCAGCAGCTCTGGGCCCAATTCACCCCTCCACTTT. The V and J genes are TRBV5-6 and TRBJ1-6; D gene unclear. Trimming pared 3 bases from V and 7 bases from J, leaving 8 bases between. Germline lookup yields CDR1 SGHDT and CDR2 YYEEEE. This CDR3 has 13 amino acids.

The CDR3 DNA reads as TGTGCCAGCAGTTCAATCCTGCAGGGGGCTCCAAAAAATCAGCCCCAGCATTTT. Encoded protein: CASSSILQGAPKNQPQHF. The rearrangement links TRBV28 to TRBJ1-5, with 8 bases lining up with TRBD1. V gave up 4 bases and J gave up 4 bases; unmatched junction bases: 15. Per germline, CDR1 MDHEN and CDR2 SYDVKM. This CDR3 region has 18 residues.

The rearrangement links TRBV18 to TRBJ2-7, with D possibly matching TRBD1 (5 bases). V lost 2 bases to trimming and J lost 5 bases, with 10 bases between them. This CDR3 spans 13 amino acids. Germline CDR1 reads KGHSH; CDR2 reads LQKENI. The DNA of the CDR3 is TGTGCCAGCTCACCAAACAGGCCGGACGAGCAGTACTTC. It yields the protein CASSPNRPDEQYF.

The rearrangement uses TRBV6-5 and TRBJ1-6; no reliable D call. Per germline, CDR1 MNHEY and CDR2 SVGAGI. V lost 5 bases to trimming and J lost 7 bases, with 12 bases between them. There are 14 residues in the CDR3. The CDR3 DNA follows: TGTGCCAGCAGTCTAGGCCCTAGAAATTCACCCCTCCACTTT. This sequence encodes CASSLGPRNSPLHF.

CDR3 DNA sequence: TGTGCCAGCAGTGAATTTCTGGGACAGGAGAATTCACCCCTCCACTTT. This codes for CASSEFLGQENSPLHF. The rearrangement joins TRBV25-1 to TRBJ1-6; TRBD1 aligns across 8 bases. Germline CDR1 reads MGHDK; CDR2 reads SYGVNS. J lost 7 bases, V lost 1 base, and 6 bases had no gene match. This CDR3 has 16 residues. Variable domain in full (rest from reference TRBV25-1 and TRBJ1-6): EADIYQTPRYLVIGTGKKITLECSQTMGHDKMYWYQQDPGMELHLIHYSYGVNSTEKGDLSSESTVSRIRTEHFPLTLESARPSHTSQYLCASSEFLGQENSPLHFGNGTRLTVT.

The chain combines TRBV19 with TRBJ1-4, with TRBD1 as a possible D gene (6 bases). Trimming removed 7 bases at V and 8 bases at J, with 17 bases between. In germline, CDR1 is LNHDA, CDR2 SQIVND (reference sequence). CDR3 length equals 14 residues. The CDR3 loop reads CASTAGTLGEKLFF. DNA of the CDR3: TGTGCCAGTACGGCCGGGACACTCGGGGAAAAACTGTTTTTT.

This clone was recorded only once. CDR3 residues: CASSPAGQGMNTEAFF. For the CDR3, the DNA is TGTGCCAGCAGCCCCGCTGGGCAGGGGATGAACACTGAAGCTTTCTTT. V and J are TRBV14 and TRBJ1-1; perhaps TRBD1 as D (6 bases). The ends were cut back, 4 bases at V and 0 bases at J, with 15 bases in the middle. This CDR3 is built from 16 residues. CDR1 and CDR2 (germline): SGHDN, FVKESK.

The chain has TRBV3-1 (or the pseudogene TRBV3-2) and TRBJ2-2; 8 bases fit TRBD1. This CDR3 spans 14 amino acids. Germline CDR1 is LGHDT and CDR2 is YNNKEL (reference sequence). V dropped 5 bases and J dropped 7; count of bases not matched to a gene: 6. The CDR3 DNA follows: TGTGCCAGCAGCGCGGGACAGGTGCACGGGGAGCTGTTTTTT. Its translation: CASSAGQVHGELFF.

The V call is TRBV6-2 or TRBV6-3, the J call TRBJ1-5; D may be TRBD1 (5 bases). Germline assignment: CDR1 MNHEY and CDR2 SVGEGT. Trimming removed 4 bases from V and 7 bases from J, with 14 bases in between. CDR3 length equals 14 residues. This CDR3 is CASSFAPRGQPQHF. The DNA of the CDR3 is TGTGCCAGCAGTTTCGCTCCCCGGGGGCAGCCCCAGCATTTT.

The chain uses TRBV4-1 and TRBJ1-3, with no clear D. This CDR3 has 17 amino acids. Germline CDR1 reads MGHRA; CDR2 reads YSYEKL. The V gene lost 1 base and the J gene lost 0 bases, with 13 bases spanning the gap. The CDR3 loop reads CASSQGIAGSSGNTIYF. The DNA of the CDR3 is TGCGCCAGCAGCCAAGGGATCGCGGGGTCCTCTGGAAACACCATATATTTT.

The chain carries TRBV4-3 and TRBJ1-2; a possible D gene is TRBD1 (6 bases). Germline values: CDR1 LGHNA, CDR2 YSLEER. This CDR3 is 17 amino acids long. Trimming took off 1 base at V and 3 bases at J, with 18 bases between the two ends. The CDR3 loop is CASSQGTGQSPYYGYTF. The CDR3 region has the DNA TGCGCCAGCAGCCAAGGGACCGGACAGTCTCCATACTATGGCTACACCTTC.

This clone turned up a few times. The chain uses TRBV11-2 and TRBJ1-3; D is possibly TRBD1 (6 bases). Germline CDR1 reads SGHAT; CDR2 reads FQNNGV. The CDR3 contains 15 residues. Trimming took off 1 base at V and 1 base at J, with 8 bases between the two ends. CDR3 region: CASSLGTGSGNTIYF. The CDR3 bases are TGTGCCAGCAGCTTAGGTACAGGGTCTGGAAACACCATATATTTT. Full variable domain (rest looked up from reference TRBV11-2 and TRBJ1-3): EAGVAQSPRYKIIEKRQSVAFWCNPISGHATLYWYQQILGQGPKLLIQFQNNGVVDDSQLPKDRFSAERLKGVDSTLKIQPAKLEDSAVYLCASSLGTGSGNTIYFGEGSWLTVV.

The genes are TRBV2 and TRBJ2-5; 9 bases align to TRBD1. The V gene's germline CDR1 is SNHLY and CDR2 FYNNEI. V shed 5 bases, J shed 5 bases, and the junction held 6 bases outside the gene matches. This CDR3 has 14 residues. The CDR3 DNA reads as TGTGCCAGCAGTCCACAGGGGGCGGGGGAGACCCAGTACTTC. This codes for CASSPQGAGETQYF. The full variable domain, its missing parts supplied by reference TRBV2 and TRBJ2-5, is EPEVTQTPSHQVTQMGQEVILRCVPISNHLYFYWYRQILGQKVEFLVSFYNNEISEKSEIFDDQFSVERPDGSNFTLKIRSTKLEDSAMYFCASSPQGAGETQYFGPGTRLLVL.

The chain employs TRBV3-1 (or the pseudogene TRBV3-2) and TRBJ1-1; 9 bases agree with TRBD1. Trimming took 0 bases from V and 1 from J; bases not matched to a gene: 0. The germline V gene has CDR1 LGHDT and CDR2 YNNKEL (reference sequence). The CDR3 contains 15 residues. CDR3 sequence (DNA): TGTGCCAGCAGCCAAGAGGGACAGGGGAACACTGAAGCTTTCTTT. Translation: CASSQEGQGNTEAFF.

This chain joins TRBV29-1 and TRBJ2-5; unclear D gene. Germline CDR1 is SQVTM and CDR2 is ANQGSEA. The CDR3 sequence is 12 residues long. V was pared by 4 bases and J by 5 bases, with 11 bases between. The CDR3 DNA reads as TGCAGCGTTGGATCTGTCCGGGAGACCCAGTACTTC. As protein: CSVGSVRETQYF.